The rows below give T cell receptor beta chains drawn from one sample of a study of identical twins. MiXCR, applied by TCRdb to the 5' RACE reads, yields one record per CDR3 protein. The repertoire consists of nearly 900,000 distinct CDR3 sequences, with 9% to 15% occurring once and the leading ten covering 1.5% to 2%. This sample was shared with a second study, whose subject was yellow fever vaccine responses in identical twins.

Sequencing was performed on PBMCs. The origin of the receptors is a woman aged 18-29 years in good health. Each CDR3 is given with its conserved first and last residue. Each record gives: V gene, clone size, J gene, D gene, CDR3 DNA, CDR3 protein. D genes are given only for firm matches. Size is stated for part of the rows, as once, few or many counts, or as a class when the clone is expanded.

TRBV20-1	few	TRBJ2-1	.	TGCAGTGCTATAGGGACGAGCACCTACAATGAGCAGTTCTTC	CSAIGTSTYNEQFF
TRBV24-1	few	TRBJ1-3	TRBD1	TGTGCCACCAGTGATGCCGGGACAGGCCTTGGAAACACCATATATTTT	CATSDAGTGLGNTIYF
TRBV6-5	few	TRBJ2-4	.	TGTGCCAGCAGTTATGAGGGGATGATAGACAAAAACATTCAGTACTTC	CASSYEGMIDKNIQYF
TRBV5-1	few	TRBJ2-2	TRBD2	TGCGCCAGTCGCCGCGGGACTAGCGGGGGGATCACCGGGGAGCTGTTTTTT	CASRRGTSGGITGELFF
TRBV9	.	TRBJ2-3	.	TGTGCCAGCAGCGTAGCAGGGTTAGGGTCAGATACGCAGTATTTT	CASSVAGLGSDTQYF
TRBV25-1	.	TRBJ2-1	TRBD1	TGTGCCAGCACTATGACAGGGCAGAGTGAGCAGTTCTTC	CASTMTGQSEQFF
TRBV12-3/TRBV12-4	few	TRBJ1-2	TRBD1	TGTGCCAGCAACCCCAGGGGAGTCGGGACAGTTGATGGCTACACCTTC	CASNPRGVGTVDGYTF
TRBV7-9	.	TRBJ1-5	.	TGTGCCAGCAGCGGAGGACAGTACAATCAGCCCCAGCATTTT	CASSGGQYNQPQHF
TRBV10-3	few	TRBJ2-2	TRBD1	TGTGCCATCAGTGAGCCCGGGACAGGGAACACCGGGGAGCTGTTTTTT	CAISEPGTGNTGELFF
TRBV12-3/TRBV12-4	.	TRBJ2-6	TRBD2	TGTGCCAGCAGTCGGACTAGCGGGAGAGAATCTGGGGCCAACGTCCTGACTTTC	CASSRTSGRESGANVLTF
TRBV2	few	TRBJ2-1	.	TGTGCCAGCAGTGAAGCGCTAGTATCCTACAATGAGCAGTTCTTC	CASSEALVSYNEQFF
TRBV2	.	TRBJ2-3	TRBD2	TGTGCCAGCAGTGCCCGGGGGGGACTAGCGGGAGTGACAGATACGCAGTATTTT	CASSARGGLAGVTDTQYF
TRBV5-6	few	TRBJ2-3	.	TGTGCCAGCAGCTTGGTGATTAGCACAGATACGCAGTATTTT	CASSLVISTDTQYF
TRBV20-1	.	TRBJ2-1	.	TGCAGTGCTAGAGATGGGAGTTCCTCGGGGAATGAGCAGTTCTTC	CSARDGSSSGNEQFF
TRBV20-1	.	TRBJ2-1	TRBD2	TGCAGTGCTAGCAGTCGTAGCGGGAAGAGTAGTGAGCAGTTCTTC	CSASSRSGKSSEQFF
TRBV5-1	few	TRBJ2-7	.	TGCGCCAGCAGCTTGGCCTCCGGACATCTAGCGGAGCAGTACTTC	CASSLASGHLAEQYF
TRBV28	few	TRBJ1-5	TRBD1	TGTGCCAGCAGCCACCCCCGACAGGGGGAGGGAGGTCAGCCCCAGCATTTT	CASSHPRQGEGGQPQHF
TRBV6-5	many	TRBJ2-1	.	TGTGCCAGCAGTCGACAGTACAATGAGCAGTTCTTC	CASSRQYNEQFF
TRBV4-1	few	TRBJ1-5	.	TGCGCCAGCAGCCAAGTCGCTGGGAGTGGGCCCCAGCATTTT	CASSQVAGSGPQHF
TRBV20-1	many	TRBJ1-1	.	TGCAGTGCTAGAGATCCAGACGGGGATATTGAAGCTTTCTTT	CSARDPDGDIEAFF
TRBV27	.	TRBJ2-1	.	TGTGCCAGCAGTTTAGCATTTGGGGGGTATAAGGACAATGAGCAGTTCTTC	CASSLAFGGYKDNEQFF
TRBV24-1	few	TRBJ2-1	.	TGTGCCACCAGTCGCGAGGACAGCTCCTACAATGAGCAGTTCTTC	CATSREDSSYNEQFF